This T cell receptor beta chain was identified during a study of T cell responses to AZD1222 COVID-19 vaccine. Whole-study results and caveats: Spike-wide vaccine-associated CD4 TCRs dominated at 160-218 and 743-854. Of the AZD1222 recipients, only 5 or 6 were seropositive at baseline. It was only after the peak T cell response that any repertoires were sampled. The donor group comprised mostly white British people and more females; the analysis possibly underestimated clonal diversity.

V lost 6 bases to trimming and J lost 6 bases, with 15 bases between them. The length of the CDR3 is 13 residues. In germline, CDR1 is MDHEN, CDR2 SYDVKM. In regard to this clone: What it recognizes is unknown.

Repertoires were generated with immunoSEQ multiplex PCR, while TCRdb's copy carries only in-frame clones and drops some. The profile shows 210,000 or so clones, about 94% of them singletons. This TCR came from an adult who received the MenACWY meningococcal vaccine as a control. This chain joins TRBV28 and TRBJ2-7, with D perhaps assigned TRBD1 or TRBD2 (7 bases each). The input for sequencing was peripheral blood, taken 28 days after the second dose of the MenACWY control vaccine. For the CDR3, the DNA is TGTGCCAGCAGCCCGACAGGGAGGGTCGAGCAGTACTTC. Translated, it gives CASSPTGRVEQYF.